This T cell receptor beta chain was recorded in a study of CD8+ T cells in alopecia areata. Extraction of RNA preceded its reverse transcription into cDNA, which served as the sequencing template. Libraries were prepared by immunoSEQ multiplex PCR; TCRdb keeps only in-frame clonotypes and omits some of them. This sample has about 39,000 clones; about two thirds occur once, and the top ten carry 20% to 25%. Trimming removed 4 bases from V and 10 bases from J, with 18 bases in between. Germline loops: CDR1 SGHRS, CDR2 YFSETQ. The CDR3 length is 15 residues. This clone was seen a few times. As for treatment: oral pan-JAK inhibitor, 5-10 mg twice daily.

The genes are TRBV5-1 and TRBJ1-6; possibly TRBD1 for D (6 bases). This clonotype originated in a human donor with alopecia areata. The sequencing here drew on CD8+ T cells sorted from blood, taken at week 4, from a patient treated with tofacitinib. The CDR3 reads CASSLDGGHGSPLHF. The CDR3 DNA reads TGCGCCAGCAGCCTTGACGGGGGGCATGGGTCACCCCTCCACTTT.